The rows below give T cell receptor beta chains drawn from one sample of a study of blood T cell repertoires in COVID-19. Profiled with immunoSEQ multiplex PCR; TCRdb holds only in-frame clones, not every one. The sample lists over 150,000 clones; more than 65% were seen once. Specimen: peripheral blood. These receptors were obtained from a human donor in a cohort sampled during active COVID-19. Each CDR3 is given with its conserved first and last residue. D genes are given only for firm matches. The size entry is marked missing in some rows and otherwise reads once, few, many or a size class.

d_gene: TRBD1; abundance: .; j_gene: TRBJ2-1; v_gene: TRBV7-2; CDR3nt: TGTGCCAGCAGCTTCTGGGACAGGGGGCGCCCAAGGCGGTTCTTC; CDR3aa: CASSFWDRGRPRRFF
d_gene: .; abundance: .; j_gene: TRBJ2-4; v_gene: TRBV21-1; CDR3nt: TGTGCCAGCAGCATTTGTCTTAGGAGGGGCATTCAGTACTTC; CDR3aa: CASSICLRRGIQYF
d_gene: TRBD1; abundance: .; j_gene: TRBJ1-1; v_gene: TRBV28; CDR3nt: TGTGCCAGCACCTCAGGGGGGAGGTCGTACACTGAAGCTTTCTTT; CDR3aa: CASTSGGRSYTEAFF
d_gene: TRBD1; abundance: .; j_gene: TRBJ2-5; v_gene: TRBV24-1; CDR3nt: TGTGCCACCAGTGATCAGAGTGGACAGGGGTTGACCCAGTACTTC; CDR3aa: CATSDQSGQGLTQYF
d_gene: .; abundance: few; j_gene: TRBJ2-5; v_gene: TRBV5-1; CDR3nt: TGCGCCAGCAGCTTGGTTTCTAGCCAAGAGACCCAGTACTTC; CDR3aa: CASSLVSSQETQYF
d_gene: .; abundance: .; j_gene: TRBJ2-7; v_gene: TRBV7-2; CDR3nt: TGTGCCAGCAGCTTGACTAGAACCTACGAGCAGTACTTC; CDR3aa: CASSLTRTYEQYF
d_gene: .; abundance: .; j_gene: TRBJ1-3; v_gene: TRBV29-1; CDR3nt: TGCAGCGTTCGGGGGGAGGAGGGTGGAAACACCATATATTTT; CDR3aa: CSVRGEEGGNTIYF
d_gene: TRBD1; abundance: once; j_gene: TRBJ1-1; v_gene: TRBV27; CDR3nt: TGTGCCAGCAGTGGGTGGGGACAGGGCGAGCTGAACACTGAAGCTTTCTTT; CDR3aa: CASSGWGQGELNTEAFF
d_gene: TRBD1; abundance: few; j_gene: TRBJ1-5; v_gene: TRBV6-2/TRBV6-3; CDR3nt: TGTGCCAGCAGCCATATCCTCTTGCCCCTATCAGGGGGGCGCAGTGTAAGCAATCAGCCCCAGCATTTT; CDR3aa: CASSHILLPLSGGRSVSNQPQHF
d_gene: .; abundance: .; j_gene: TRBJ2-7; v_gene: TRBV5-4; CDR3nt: TGTGCCAGCACCCTGGCCCCACAGGCTAACTACGAGCAGTACTTC; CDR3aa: CASTLAPQANYEQYF
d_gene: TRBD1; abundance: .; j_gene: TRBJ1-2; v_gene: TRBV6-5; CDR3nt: TGTGCCAGCACCGACAGGGGGCGGGGTGATGGCTACACCTTC; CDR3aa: CASTDRGRGDGYTF
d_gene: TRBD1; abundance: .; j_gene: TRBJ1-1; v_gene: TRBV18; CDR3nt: TGTGCCAGCTCACTGGGACAGGGCGGGACTGAAGCTTTCTTT; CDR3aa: CASSLGQGGTEAFF
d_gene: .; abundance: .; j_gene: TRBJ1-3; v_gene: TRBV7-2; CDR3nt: TGTGCCAGCAGCTCATCCCCGCAGGGGTACTCTGGAAACACCATATATTTT; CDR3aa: CASSSSPQGYSGNTIYF
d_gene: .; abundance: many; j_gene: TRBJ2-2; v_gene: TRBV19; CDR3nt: TGTGCCAGTAGTATTCCTATGACGAACACCGGGGAGCTGTTTTTT; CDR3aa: CASSIPMTNTGELFF
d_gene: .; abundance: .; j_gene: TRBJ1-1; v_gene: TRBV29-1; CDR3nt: TGCAGCGTGGATCGGGTACCCCTGACTGAAGCTTTCTTT; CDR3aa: CSVDRVPLTEAFF
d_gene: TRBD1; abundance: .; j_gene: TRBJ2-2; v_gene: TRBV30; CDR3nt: TGTGCCTGGGGGGGACAGGGTAACACCGGGGAGCTGTTTTTT; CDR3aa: CAWGGQGNTGELFF